The 20 T cell receptor beta chains presented below share a single source sample, sequenced in a study of metastatic and nonmetastatic thyroid tumors. TCRdb called clones again from the PCR reads with MiXCR. The data hold roughly 50,000 clones, with around 20% observed a single time. Not a single patient had been given any form of treatment at any point before undergoing thyroid surgery. The sample was blood. The receptors originated from a male donor with papillary thyroid cancer or a benign thyroid nodule (not recorded which). Some clones in this sample may be carry-over from other donors' samples.

This clone was observed at least ten times. The chain has TRBV5-1 and TRBJ1-1; D gene ambiguous. From germline, CDR1 is SGHRS and CDR2 YFSETQ. The CDR3 consists of 15 residues. Between the trimmed V and J ends, which lost 6 bases and 1 base, there was a span of 16 bases. CDR3 sequence reads: CASTPGRRGNTEAFF. The CDR3 region has the DNA TGCGCCAGCACTCCCGGGAGACGTGGGAACACTGAAGCTTTCTTT.

This clone was detected many times. The rearrangement uses TRBV20-1 and TRBJ2-5; 9 nucleotides line up with TRBD2. In germline, CDR1 is DFQATT, CDR2 SNEGSKA (reference sequence). The junction had 6 bases not matched to a gene; V was cut back by 2 bases and J by 5 bases. The CDR3 sequence is 14 residues long. This CDR3 is CSARIAGDGETQYF. CDR3 in DNA: TGCAGTGCTAGAATAGCGGGAGACGGGGAGACCCAGTACTTC.

This rearrangement joins TRBV28 to TRBJ2-7; 13 bases line up with TRBD2. The J call is in doubt because the DNA end fits TRBJ2-5 better. The CDR3 spans 15 residues. Germline CDR1 reads MDHEN; CDR2 reads SYDVKM. The CDR3 nucleotides are TGTGCCAGCATTACAAGGACTAGCGGGAGAGAGACCCAGTACTTC. Translated: CASITRTSGRETQYF.

This clone was seen ten or more times. The V gene is TRBV7-9, the J gene TRBJ2-5; TRBD2 might be the D (5 bases). CDR1 SEHNR and CDR2 FQNEAQ come from the germline V gene (reference sequence). V was trimmed by 1 base and J by 5 bases, leaving 14 bases between them. The CDR3 contains 15 residues. CDR3: CASSLGVTSVETQYF. CDR3 nucleotides: TGTGCCAGCAGCTTAGGGGTAACTAGTGTGGAGACCCAGTACTTC.

In this sample, this clone turned up many times. This sequence joins TRBV6-1 and TRBJ2-2; the D is unclear. CDR1 is MNHNS, CDR2 SASEGT, per germline. The CDR3 runs to 11 residues. Trimming cost V 1 base and J 9 bases, with 3 bases left between them. CDR3 protein: CASSEGWELFF. DNA for the CDR3: TGTGCCAGCAGTGAAGGATGGGAGCTGTTTTTT.

This clone came up many times. J is TRBJ2-2 and V is TRBV12-3 or TRBV12-4; D possibly corresponds to TRBD1 (7 bases). This CDR3 has 17 amino acids. V was shortened by 6 bases and J by 3 bases, with 20 bases between the two germline ends. CDR3 protein: CASSQGGLTLYTGELFF. The CDR3, as DNA: TGTGCCAGCAGCCAGGGGGGACTCACTCTATACACCGGGGAGCTGTTTTTT.

A note on this clone: Given the absence of the conserved phenylalanine or tryptophan at the CDR3 end, a read error is likely. Here the CDR3 DNA reads TGTGCCAGCAGCTCAACCAACACACTGAACACTGAAGCTTTCTCT. Its translation is CASSSTNTLNTEAFS. V and J are TRBV5-6 and TRBJ1-1, with no clear D. Per the germline V gene, CDR1 is SGHDT and CDR2 is YYEEEE. V lost 3 bases to trimming and J lost 0 bases, with 12 bases between them. This CDR3 spans 15 amino acids.

Here the CDR3 DNA reads TGTGCCAGCAGCCAAGGGACAGGGCAGGAGCAGTACTTC. It specifies CASSQGTGQEQYF. This sequence joins TRBV11-2 and TRBJ2-7; 9 bases match TRBD1. Per germline, CDR1 SGHAT and CDR2 FQNNGV. This CDR3 contains 13 residues. V was pared by 5 bases and J by 7 bases, with 6 bases of the junction left unmatched.

This clone was found many times. J is TRBJ1-3 and V is TRBV5-6; a possible D gene is TRBD1 (5 bases). Germline V gives CDR1 SGHDT, CDR2 YYEEEE. The CDR3 loop spans 15 amino acids. With 4 bases removed from V and 0 bases from J, the gap between germline ends came to 11 bases. The CDR3 coding sequence is TGTGCCAGCAGCCGACAGCGCCCCTCTGGAAACACCATATATTTT. Protein product: CASSRQRPSGNTIYF.

This chain links TRBV5-1 with TRBJ2-1, with 7 bases matching TRBD2. The CDR3 runs to 15 residues. Germline CDR1 reads SGHRS; CDR2 reads YFSETQ. J lost 6 bases, V lost 0 bases, and 6 bases had no gene match. The CDR3 nucleotides read TGCGCCAGCAGCTTGGGCGGGAGAAGAGGCAATGAGCAGTTCTTC. Translation: CASSLGGRRGNEQFF.

CDR3 sequence: CSAEYSNEQFF. The DNA of the CDR3 is TGCAGTGCTGAGTATAGCAATGAGCAGTTCTTC. The chain combines TRBV20-1 with TRBJ2-1; D not resolved. In germline, CDR1 is DFQATT, CDR2 SNEGSKA (reference sequence). The ends were cut back, 5 bases at V and 6 bases at J, with 8 bases in the middle. This CDR3 has 11 amino acids.

This clone was seen many times. The rearrangement uses TRBV24-1 and TRBJ2-5, with 15 bases fitting TRBD2. The junction had 11 bases not matched to a gene; V was cut back by 5 bases and J by 5 bases. The CDR3 covers 18 residues. CDR1 KGHDR and CDR2 SFDVKD come from the germline V gene. This CDR3 reads CATSGGTSGGTLRETQYF. The CDR3 DNA is TGTGCCACCAGTGGCGGGACTAGCGGGGGGACATTAAGGGAGACCCAGTACTTC.

This clone has a count of ten or more. The same CDR3 also results from other DNA sequences found in this sample. The chain couples TRBV28 to TRBJ2-1, with D maybe TRBD1 (6 bases). The V and J ends lost 7 bases and 2 bases respectively, with 12 bases between them. Germline-derived CDR1 and CDR2 are MDHEN and SYDVKM. There are 14 residues in the CDR3. The chain's CDR3 is CASTVTGPYNEQFF. The CDR3 DNA reads TGTGCCAGCACCGTGACAGGACCCTACAATGAGCAGTTCTTC.

Sample share makes this clone medium-sized. The chain carries TRBV5-1 and TRBJ1-2, with a tentative D call TRBD1 (6 bases). CDR3 size: 14 residues. Trimming removed 4 bases from V and 4 bases from J, with 14 bases in between. CDR1 SGHRS and CDR2 YFSETQ come from the germline V gene. CDR3 loop: CASSPAGEAYGYTF. The CDR3, as DNA: TGCGCCAGCAGCCCCGCAGGGGAGGCCTATGGCTACACCTTC.

This clone was seen more than once but under ten times. The junction shows a germline mismatch at one end, possibly a read error. J is TRBJ1-6 and V is TRBV10-1; D is undetermined. CDR3 length: 12 amino acids. The germline CDR1 and CDR2 sequences are WNHNN and SYGVQD (reference sequence). The CDR3 here is CAISASNSPLHF. The CDR3 DNA follows: TGCGCCATCAGTGCCAGTAATTCACCCCTCCACTTT.

In regard to this clone: A much bigger clone sits one base away, suggesting this may be a read error. The J gene is TRBJ2-7, the V gene TRBV18; 8 nucleotides match TRBD1. V shed 11 bases, J shed 5 bases, and the junction held 11 bases outside the gene matches. Per the germline V gene, CDR1 is KGHSH and CDR2 is LQKENI. The length of the CDR3 is 13 residues. DNA for the CDR3: TGTGCCGGCCAAGGACAGGGAGCTCACGAGCAGTACTTC. The encoded protein is CAGQGQGAHEQYF.

The table lists this clone with many counts. The chain has TRBV6-1 and TRBJ2-3; 9 bases agree with TRBD2. This CDR3 comprises 15 residues. From germline, CDR1 is MNHNS and CDR2 SASEGT. The V gene end was trimmed by 8 bases and the J gene end by 0 bases; junction bases not matched to a gene: 6. CDR3 loop: CASSPGTSSTDTQYF. Here the CDR3 DNA reads TGTGCCAGCTCACCCGGGACTAGCAGCACAGATACGCAGTATTTT.

This clone was seen more than once but under ten times. The rearrangement links TRBV20-1 to TRBJ2-5; 11 bases line up with TRBD2. The V and J ends lost 3 bases and 9 bases, in that order; junction bases with no gene match: 9. The CDR3 runs 14 residues. Germline CDR1 DFQATT, CDR2 SNEGSKA (reference sequence). The CDR3 is CSARGTSGERAQYF. The CDR3 bases are TGCAGTGCTAGGGGGACTAGCGGCGAGAGGGCCCAGTACTTC.

This chain links TRBV11-2 with TRBJ2-2; 8 nucleotides agree with TRBD1. Germline V gives CDR1 SGHAT, CDR2 FQNNGV. The length of the CDR3 is 14 residues. The V segment lost 6 bases and the J segment 7 bases; nucleotides outside the gene matches: 7. CDR3 sequence (DNA): TGTGCCAGCAGGACGACAGGGGTGGTCGGGGAGCTGTTTTTT. It specifies CASRTTGVVGELFF.

The V call is TRBV7-2, the J call TRBJ2-7; possible D gene TRBD1, 6 bases. Germline V gene sequence: CDR1 SGHTA, CDR2 FQGNSA. V was pared by 2 bases and J by 1 base, with 9 bases between. CDR3 size: 14 residues. CDR3 DNA: TGTGCCAGCAGCTTAACGGACAGATCCTACGAGCAGTACTTC. Translation gives CASSLTDRSYEQYF. The full variable domain, its missing parts supplied by reference TRBV7-2 and TRBJ2-7, is GAGVSQSPSNKVTEKGKDVELRCDPISGHTALYWYRQSLGQGLEFLIYFQGNSAPDKSGLPSDRFSAERTGGSVSTLTIQRTQQEDSAVYLCASSLTDRSYEQYFGPGTRLTVT.